Given below is one T cell receptor (beta chain) in context. With V trimmed by 0 bases and J by 4 bases, 10 bases remained unmatched. This CDR3 region has 18 residues. Germline V CDR1 and CDR2: SGDLS, YYNGEE. Some clones are missing from TCRdb's copy, which holds only in-frame ones; the method was immunoSEQ multiplex PCR. The data show about 660,000 clones, around 87% seen once. These data are taken from a study of shared T cell receptors in the human thymus. The same sample was also studied in work on human thymus T cells. That study reports: Resections removed during corrective heart surgery provided the thymus tissue used. Repertoires sampled from thymus and blood appeared biased in V and J gene usage. Unrelated individuals reportedly shared highly overlapping thymic TCR repertoires.

Sequencing used thymocytes. The receptor was derived from a boy under two years old with a congenital heart defect. V and J are TRBV9 and TRBJ2-2; TRBD2 agrees at 9 bases. The CDR3 DNA sequence: TGTGCCAGCAGCGTAGGGGGGACTAGCATTCCGGGCACCGGGGAGCTGTTTTTT. It codes for CASSVGGTSIPGTGELFF.